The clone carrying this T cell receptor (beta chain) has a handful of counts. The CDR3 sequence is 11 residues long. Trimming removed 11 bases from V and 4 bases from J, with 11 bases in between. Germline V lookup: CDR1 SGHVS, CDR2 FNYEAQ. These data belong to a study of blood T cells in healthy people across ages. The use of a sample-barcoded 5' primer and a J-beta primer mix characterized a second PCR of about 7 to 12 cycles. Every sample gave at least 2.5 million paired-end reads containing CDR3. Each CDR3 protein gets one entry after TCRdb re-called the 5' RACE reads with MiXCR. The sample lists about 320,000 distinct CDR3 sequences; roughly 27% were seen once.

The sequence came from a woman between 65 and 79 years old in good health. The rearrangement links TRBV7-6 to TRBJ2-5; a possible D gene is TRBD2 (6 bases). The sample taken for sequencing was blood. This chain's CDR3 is CAWGVGETQYF. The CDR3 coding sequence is TGTGCCTGGGGGGTTGGAGAGACCCAGTACTTC. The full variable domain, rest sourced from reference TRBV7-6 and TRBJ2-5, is GAGVSQSPRYKVTKRGQDVALRCDPISGHVSLYWYRQALGQGPEFLTYFNYEAQQDKSGLPNDRFSAERPEGSISTLTIQRTEQRDSAMYRCAWGVGETQYFGPGTRLLVL.